This TCR beta chain derives from a study of monozygotic twins with cystic fibrosis. About the research overall: Libraries were built from roughly 2.8 micrograms of fragmented DNA using around 14 PCR cycles.

The CDR3 extends over 16 amino acids. Germline V CDR1 and CDR2: SGHAT, FQDESV (reference sequence). V lost 3 bases to trimming and J lost 3 bases, with 17 bases between them. On this clone itself: What it binds is unknown.

Here immunoSEQ multiplex PCR was the method, and the copy in TCRdb shows in-frame clones only, minus some. The top ten clones hold about 2.9% of a sample with 4,000 to 5,500 clones, approximately 96% of them seen once. Overall study results and limits: The repertoire was suggested to be naive-dominated, clonality median 0.0095. J usage was most co-twin-similar in 8 of 16 pairs, V in 13.

Sequencing was done on a sample of blood. The sequence was obtained from a boy between 2 and 10 years old with cystic fibrosis. The chain joins TRBV11-1 to TRBJ2-5; D gene ambiguous. The CDR3 sequence is CASSFGNPAVKETQYF. CDR3 sequence (DNA): TGTGCCAGCAGCTTTGGTAACCCGGCGGTAAAAGAGACCCAGTACTTC.